Sequencing of this T cell receptor beta chain was carried out in a study of OX40 agonist ivuxolimab in advanced cancers. This clone was picked up one time. This CDR3 comprises 15 residues. V lost 2 bases to trimming and J lost 8 bases, with 16 bases between them. Germline lookup yields CDR1 SGHTA and CDR2 FQGNSA. The assay was immunoSEQ multiplex PCR, and TCRdb's table has in-frame clones only and misses some. Found here are 60,000 to 75,000 clones, about 80% of them singletons; the top ten hold 0.95% to 1.5%. The TCR was taken from an adult with an advanced solid tumor such as melanoma, head and neck, liver or kidney cancer. This chain uses TRBV7-2 with TRBJ2-1, with D perhaps given as TRBD1 or TRBD2 (7 bases each). The sequencing used CD4+ or CD8+ T cells sorted from blood, collected in a trial of the OX40 agonist ivuxolimab. DNA for the CDR3: TGTGCCAGCAGCTTATTGGCAGGGGGGGACTATGAGCAGTTCTTC. Translating gives CASSLLAGGDYEQFF.